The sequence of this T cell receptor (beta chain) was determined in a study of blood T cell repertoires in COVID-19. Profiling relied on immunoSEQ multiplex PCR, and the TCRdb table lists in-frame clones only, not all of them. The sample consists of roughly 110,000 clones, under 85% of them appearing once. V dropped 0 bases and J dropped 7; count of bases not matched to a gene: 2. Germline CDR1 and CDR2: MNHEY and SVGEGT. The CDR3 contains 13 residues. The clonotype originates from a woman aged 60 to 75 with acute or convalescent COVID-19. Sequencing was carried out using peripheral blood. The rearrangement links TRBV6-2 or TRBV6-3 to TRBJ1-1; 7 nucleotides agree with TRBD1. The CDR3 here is CASSYSRQGEAFF. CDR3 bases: TGTGCCAGCAGTTACTCAAGACAGGGTGAAGCTTTCTTT.